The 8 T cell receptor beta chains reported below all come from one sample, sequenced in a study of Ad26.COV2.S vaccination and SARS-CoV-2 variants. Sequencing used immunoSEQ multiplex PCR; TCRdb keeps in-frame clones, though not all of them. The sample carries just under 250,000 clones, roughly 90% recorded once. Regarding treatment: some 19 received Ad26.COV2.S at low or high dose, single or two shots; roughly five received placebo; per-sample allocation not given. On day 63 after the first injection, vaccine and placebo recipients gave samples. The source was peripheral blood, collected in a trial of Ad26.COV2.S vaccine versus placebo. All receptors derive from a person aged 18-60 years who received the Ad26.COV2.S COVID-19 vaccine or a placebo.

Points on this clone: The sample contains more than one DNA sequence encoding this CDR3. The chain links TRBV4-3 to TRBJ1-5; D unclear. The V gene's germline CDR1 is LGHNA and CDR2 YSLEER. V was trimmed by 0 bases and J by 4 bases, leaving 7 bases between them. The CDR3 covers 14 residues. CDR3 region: CASSQDLGNQPQHF. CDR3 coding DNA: TGCGCCAGCAGCCAAGATCTAGGGAATCAGCCCCAGCATTTT.

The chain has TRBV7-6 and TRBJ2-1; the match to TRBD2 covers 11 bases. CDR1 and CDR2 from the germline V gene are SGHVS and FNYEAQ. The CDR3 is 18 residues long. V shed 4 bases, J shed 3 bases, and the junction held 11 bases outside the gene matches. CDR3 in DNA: TGTGCCAGCAGCTCCATAGCGGGGGGGCGGGCTAACTACAATGAGCAGTTCTTC. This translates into CASSSIAGGRANYNEQFF.

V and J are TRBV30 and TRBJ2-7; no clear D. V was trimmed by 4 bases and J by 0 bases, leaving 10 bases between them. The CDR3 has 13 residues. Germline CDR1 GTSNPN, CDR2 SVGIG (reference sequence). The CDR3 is CAWNDGSSYEQYF. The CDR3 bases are TGTGCCTGGAACGACGGCAGCTCCTACGAGCAGTACTTC.

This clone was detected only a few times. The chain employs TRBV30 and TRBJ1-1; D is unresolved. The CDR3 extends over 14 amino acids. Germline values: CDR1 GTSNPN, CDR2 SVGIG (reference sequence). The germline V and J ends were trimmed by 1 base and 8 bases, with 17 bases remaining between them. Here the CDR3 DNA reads TGTGCCTGGAGTGGCTCCGGTCAGGCATTGGAAGCTTTCTTT. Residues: CAWSGSGQALEAFF.

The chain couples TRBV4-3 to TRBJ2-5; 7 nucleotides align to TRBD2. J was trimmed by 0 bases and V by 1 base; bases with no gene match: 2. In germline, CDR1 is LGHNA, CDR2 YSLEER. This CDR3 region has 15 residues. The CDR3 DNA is TGCGCCAGCAGCCAAGCGCGGGGGTACCAAGAGACCCAGTACTTC. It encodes CASSQARGYQETQYF.

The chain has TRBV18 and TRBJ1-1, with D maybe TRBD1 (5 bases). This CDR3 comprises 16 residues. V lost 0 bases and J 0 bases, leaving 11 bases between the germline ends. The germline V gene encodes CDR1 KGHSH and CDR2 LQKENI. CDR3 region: CASSPPRGGMNTEAFF. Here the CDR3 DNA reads TGTGCCAGCTCACCACCTCGGGGGGGAATGAACACTGAAGCTTTCTTT.

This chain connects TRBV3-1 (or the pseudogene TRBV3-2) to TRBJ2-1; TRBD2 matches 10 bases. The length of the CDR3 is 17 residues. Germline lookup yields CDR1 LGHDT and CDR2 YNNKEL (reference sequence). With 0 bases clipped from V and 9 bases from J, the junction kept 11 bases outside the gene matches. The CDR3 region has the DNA TGTGCCAGCAGCCAAGAAGGAACAACTAGCGGGAAGGGTGAGCAGTTCTTC. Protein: CASSQEGTTSGKGEQFF.

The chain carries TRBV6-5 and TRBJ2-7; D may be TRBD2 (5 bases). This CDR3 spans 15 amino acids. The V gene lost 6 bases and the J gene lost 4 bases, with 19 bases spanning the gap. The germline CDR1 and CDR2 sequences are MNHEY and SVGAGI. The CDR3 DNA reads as TGTGCCAGCAGCAAAACGGCGGGCTTGAGGTACGAGCAGTACTTC. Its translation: CASSKTAGLRYEQYF.